These 9 T cell receptor beta chains came from one sample sequenced in a study of blood T cell repertoires in COVID-19. Clones were read by immunoSEQ multiplex PCR, and TCRdb kept only the in-frame ones, dropping some. The sample includes 230,000 or so clones, 75% to 85% seen only once; the top ten take about 1.5%. Sequenced sample: peripheral blood. These receptors came from a woman in her thirties or forties who had recovered from COVID-19.

The chain recombines TRBV2 with TRBJ2-7, with a possible D match to TRBD1 (5 bases). V lost 4 bases, J lost 3 bases, and 13 bases lay in between. The CDR3 totals 14 residues. Germline lookup yields CDR1 SNHLY and CDR2 FYNNEI. CDR3 amino acids: CASSAGIGHYEQYF. The CDR3 coding sequence is TGTGCCAGCAGTGCGGGTATCGGACACTACGAGCAGTACTTC.

V and J are TRBV6-1 and TRBJ1-2, with 10 bases fitting TRBD1. V lost 3 bases to trimming and J lost 1 base; unmatched junction nucleotides: 8. CDR1 and CDR2 (germline): MNHNS, SASEGT. There are 17 residues in the CDR3. The CDR3 nucleotides are TGTGCCAGCAGTGACCAAAGGACAGGGGGGAGTAACTATGGCTACACCTTC. Its protein product is CASSDQRTGGSNYGYTF.

This clone turned up a few times. The chain carries TRBV14 and TRBJ1-1; no clear D gene. Trimming cost V 1 base and J 1 base, with 19 bases left between them. This CDR3 is 18 amino acids long. Per germline, CDR1 SGHDN and CDR2 FVKESK. The CDR3 region is CASSQGPFPRLKNTEAFF. The CDR3 coding sequence is TGTGCCAGCAGCCAAGGCCCTTTTCCCCGACTGAAGAACACTGAAGCTTTCTTT.

The J gene is TRBJ1-3, the V gene TRBV6-5; TRBD1 matches at 9 bases. Germline trimming cut 6 bases from V and 3 bases from J; bases unmatched to any gene: 3. The CDR3 is made up of 14 amino acids. The germline V gene encodes CDR1 MNHEY and CDR2 SVGAGI. The chain's CDR3 is CASSQTGGGNTIYF. DNA of the CDR3: TGTGCCAGCAGCCAGACAGGGGGTGGAAACACCATATATTTT.

V and J are TRBV29-1 and TRBJ2-7; the match to TRBD2 covers 10 bases. The J segment lost 6 bases and the V segment lost 4 bases, leaving 12 bases of the junction unmatched. There are 15 residues in the CDR3. Germline values: CDR1 SQVTM, CDR2 ANQGSEA. CDR3 coding DNA: TGCAGCGTTGTGCGAGCTAGCGGGGGTATCAGCGAGCAGTACTTC. Its protein is CSVVRASGGISEQYF.

The chain is built from TRBV6-5 and TRBJ2-5, with 10 bases aligning to TRBD1. With V trimmed by 3 bases and J by 5 bases, 6 bases remained unmatched. From germline, CDR1 is MNHEY and CDR2 SVGAGI. This CDR3 has 15 residues. CDR3 protein: CASSYAGTGAETQYF. The CDR3 DNA follows: TGTGCCAGCAGTTATGCCGGGACAGGGGCGGAGACCCAGTACTTC.

V gene TRBV5-5 combines with J gene TRBJ2-5, with 11 bases lining up with TRBD2. Germline V gene sequence: CDR1 SGHKS, CDR2 YYEKEE (reference sequence). V lost 4 bases to trimming and J lost 5 bases; unmatched junction nucleotides: 10. The length of the CDR3 is 16 residues. The CDR3 nucleotides are TGTGCCAGCAGCCGACTAGCGGGGAGTGCTCGGGAGACCCAGTACTTC. It is translated as CASSRLAGSARETQYF.

This sequence joins TRBV6-6 and TRBJ1-2; 8 bases are shared with TRBD1. With 6 bases clipped from V and 2 bases from J, the junction kept 11 bases outside the gene matches. The CDR3 sequence is 16 residues long. The germline V gene encodes CDR1 MNHNY and CDR2 SVGAGI (reference sequence). The chain's CDR3 is CASSRRGQGGNYGYTF. The CDR3, as DNA: TGTGCCAGCAGCCGAAGAGGACAGGGAGGCAACTATGGCTACACCTTC.

The chain's CDR3 is CASSLGRITDTQYF. DNA for the CDR3: TGTGCCAGCAGCTTAGGCAGGATCACAGATACGCAGTATTTT. V usage is TRBV7-2 and J usage is TRBJ2-3; D remains ambiguous. Per germline, CDR1 SGHTA and CDR2 FQGNSA. This CDR3 comprises 14 residues. The V end lost 1 base, the J end lost 2 bases, and 7 bases lay between the germline ends.